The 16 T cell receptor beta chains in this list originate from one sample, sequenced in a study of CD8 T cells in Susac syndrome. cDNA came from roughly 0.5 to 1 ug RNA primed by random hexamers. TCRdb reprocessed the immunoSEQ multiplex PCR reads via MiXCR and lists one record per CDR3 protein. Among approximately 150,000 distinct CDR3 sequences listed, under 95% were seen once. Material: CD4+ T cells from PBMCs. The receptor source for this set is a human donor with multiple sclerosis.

For the CDR3, the DNA is TGTGCCAACTCGGAACCCAATGAGCAGTTCTTC. This translates into CANSEPNEQFF. This chain connects TRBV2 to TRBJ2-1, with no clear D. Germline loops: CDR1 SNHLY, CDR2 FYNNEI. Trimming took 10 bases from V and 6 from J, leaving 10 bases between them. The CDR3 has 11 amino acids.

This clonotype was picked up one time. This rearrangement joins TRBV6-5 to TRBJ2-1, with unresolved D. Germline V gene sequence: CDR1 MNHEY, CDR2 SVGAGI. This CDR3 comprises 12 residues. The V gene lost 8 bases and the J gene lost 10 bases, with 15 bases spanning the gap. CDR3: CASSSPVGEQFF. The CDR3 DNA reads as TGTGCCAGCTCCTCTCCGGTTGGGGAGCAGTTCTTC.

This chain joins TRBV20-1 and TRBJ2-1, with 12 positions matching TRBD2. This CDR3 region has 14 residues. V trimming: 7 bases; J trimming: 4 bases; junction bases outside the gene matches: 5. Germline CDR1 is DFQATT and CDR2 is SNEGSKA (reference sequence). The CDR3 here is CSVRTSGKYNEQFF. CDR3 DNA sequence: TGCAGTGTCAGGACTAGCGGGAAGTACAATGAGCAGTTCTTC.

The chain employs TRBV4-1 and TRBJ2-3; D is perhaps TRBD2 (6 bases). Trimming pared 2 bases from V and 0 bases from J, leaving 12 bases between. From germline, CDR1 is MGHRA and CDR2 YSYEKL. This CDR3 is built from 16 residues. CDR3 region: CASSQIFAGSTDTQYF. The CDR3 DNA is TGCGCCAGCAGCCAAATCTTCGCGGGGAGCACAGATACGCAGTATTTT.

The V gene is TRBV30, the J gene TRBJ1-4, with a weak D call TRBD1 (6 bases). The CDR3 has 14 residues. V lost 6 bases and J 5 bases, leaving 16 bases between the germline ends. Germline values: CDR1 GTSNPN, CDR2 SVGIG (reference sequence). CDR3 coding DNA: TGTGCCTGCGAGCCCTGGACAGAGAATGAAAAACTGTTTTTT. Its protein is CACEPWTENEKLFF.

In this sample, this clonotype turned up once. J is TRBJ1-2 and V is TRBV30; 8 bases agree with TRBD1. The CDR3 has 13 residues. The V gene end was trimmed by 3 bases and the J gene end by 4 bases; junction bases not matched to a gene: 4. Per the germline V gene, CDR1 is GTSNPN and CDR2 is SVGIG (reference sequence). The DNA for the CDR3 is TGTGCCTGGAGCCAGGGGGCCACCTATGGCTACACCTTC. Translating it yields CAWSQGATYGYTF.

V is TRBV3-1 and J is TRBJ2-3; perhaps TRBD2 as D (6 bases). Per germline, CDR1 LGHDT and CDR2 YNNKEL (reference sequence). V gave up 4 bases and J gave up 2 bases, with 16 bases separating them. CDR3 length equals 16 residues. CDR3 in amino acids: CASSRSAGRFTDTQYF. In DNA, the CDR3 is TGTGCCAGCAGCCGATCCGCGGGACGGTTCACAGATACGCAGTATTTT.

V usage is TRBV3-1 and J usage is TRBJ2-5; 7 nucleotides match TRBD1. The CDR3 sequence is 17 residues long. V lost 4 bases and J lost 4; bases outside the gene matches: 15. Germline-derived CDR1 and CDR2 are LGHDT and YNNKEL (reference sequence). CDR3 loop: CASSPKDTRQGRETQYF. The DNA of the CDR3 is TGTGCCAGCAGCCCAAAGGATACCCGACAGGGAAGAGAGACCCAGTACTTC.

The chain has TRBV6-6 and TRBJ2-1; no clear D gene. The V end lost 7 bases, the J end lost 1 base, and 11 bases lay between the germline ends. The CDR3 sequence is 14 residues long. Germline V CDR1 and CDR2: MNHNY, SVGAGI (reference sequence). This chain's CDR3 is CASKSDVSYNEQFF. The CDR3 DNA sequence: TGTGCCAGCAAGTCTGACGTTTCCTACAATGAGCAGTTCTTC.

The DNA for the CDR3 is TGCAGCGCCATCTATAGACAGACTGATGGCTACACCTTC. Its translation: CSAIYRQTDGYTF. J is TRBJ1-2 and V is TRBV29-1; tentatively, D is TRBD1 (5 bases). Germline V gives CDR1 SQVTM, CDR2 ANQGSEA. There are 13 residues in the CDR3. Trimming stripped 7 bases from V and 6 bases from J, with 18 bases between.

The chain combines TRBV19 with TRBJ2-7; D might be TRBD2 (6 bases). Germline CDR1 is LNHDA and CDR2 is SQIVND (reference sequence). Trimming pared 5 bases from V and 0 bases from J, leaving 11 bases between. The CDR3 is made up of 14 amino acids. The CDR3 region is CASSEGLSSYEQYF. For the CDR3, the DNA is TGTGCCAGTAGTGAGGGACTGAGCTCCTACGAGCAGTACTTC.

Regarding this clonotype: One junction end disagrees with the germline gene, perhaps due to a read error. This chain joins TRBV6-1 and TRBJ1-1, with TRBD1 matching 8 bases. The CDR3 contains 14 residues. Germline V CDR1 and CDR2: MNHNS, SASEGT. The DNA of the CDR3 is TGTGCCAGCAGTAGGGACAGGAGGAACACTGAAGCTTTTTTT. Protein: CASSRDRRNTEAFF.

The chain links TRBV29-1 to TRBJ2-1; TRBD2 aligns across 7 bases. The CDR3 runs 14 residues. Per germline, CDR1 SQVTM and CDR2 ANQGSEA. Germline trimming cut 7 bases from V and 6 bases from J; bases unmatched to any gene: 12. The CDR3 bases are TGCAGCGCCGAAAGACAGCGGGGCAGCAATGAGCAGTTCTTC. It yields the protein CSAERQRGSNEQFF.

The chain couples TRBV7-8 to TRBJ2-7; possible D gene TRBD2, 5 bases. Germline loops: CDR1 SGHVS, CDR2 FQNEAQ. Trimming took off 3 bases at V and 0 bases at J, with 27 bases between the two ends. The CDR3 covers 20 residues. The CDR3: CASSLRRPMGGIGDSYEQYF. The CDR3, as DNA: TGTGCCAGCAGCTTGAGGAGGCCGATGGGTGGCATTGGGGACTCCTACGAGCAGTACTTC.

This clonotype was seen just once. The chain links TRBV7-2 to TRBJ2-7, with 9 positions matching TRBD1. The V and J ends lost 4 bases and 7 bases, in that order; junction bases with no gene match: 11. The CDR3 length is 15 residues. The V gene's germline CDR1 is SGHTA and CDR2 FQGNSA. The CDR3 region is CASSSSGTGLGEQYF. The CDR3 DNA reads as TGTGCCAGCAGCTCCTCCGGGACAGGGCTTGGGGAGCAGTACTTC.

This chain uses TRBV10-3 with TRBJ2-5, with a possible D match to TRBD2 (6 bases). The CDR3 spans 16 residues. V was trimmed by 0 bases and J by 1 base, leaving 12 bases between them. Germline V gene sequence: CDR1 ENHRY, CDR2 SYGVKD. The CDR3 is CAISESLGTSQETQYF. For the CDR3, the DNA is TGTGCCATCAGTGAGTCGCTTGGGACTTCCCAAGAGACCCAGTACTTC.